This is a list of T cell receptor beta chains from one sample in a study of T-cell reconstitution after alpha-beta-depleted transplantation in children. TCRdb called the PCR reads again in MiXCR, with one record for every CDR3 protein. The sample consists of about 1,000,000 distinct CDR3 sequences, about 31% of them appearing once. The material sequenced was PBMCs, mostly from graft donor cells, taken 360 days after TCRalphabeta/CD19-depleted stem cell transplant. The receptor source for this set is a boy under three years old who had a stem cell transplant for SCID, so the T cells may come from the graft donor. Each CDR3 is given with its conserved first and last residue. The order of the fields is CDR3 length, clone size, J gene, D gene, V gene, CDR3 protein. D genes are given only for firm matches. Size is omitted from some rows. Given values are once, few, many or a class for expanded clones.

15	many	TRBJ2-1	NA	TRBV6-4	CASSPQTGTYNEQFF
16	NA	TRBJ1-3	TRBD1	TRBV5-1	CASSGTGLSSGNTIYF
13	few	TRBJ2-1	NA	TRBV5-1	CASKTGPNNEQFF
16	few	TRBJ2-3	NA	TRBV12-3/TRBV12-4	CASSSSGTRGTDTQYF
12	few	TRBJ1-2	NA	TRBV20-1	CSARDYSYGYTF
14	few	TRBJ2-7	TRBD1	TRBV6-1	CASRGQTAPYEQYF
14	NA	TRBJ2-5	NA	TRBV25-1	CASSETEVKETQYF
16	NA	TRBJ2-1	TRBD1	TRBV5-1	CASSLTRQGIHHEQFF
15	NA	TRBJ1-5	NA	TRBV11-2	CASSLSGHRNQPQHF
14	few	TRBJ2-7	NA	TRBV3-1	CASSREKDSSEQYF
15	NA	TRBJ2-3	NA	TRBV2	CASGLGSLSTDTQYF
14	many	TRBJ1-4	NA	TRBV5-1	CASSLGGAGEKLFF
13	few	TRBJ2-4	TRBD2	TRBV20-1	CSAYLAGGSIQYF
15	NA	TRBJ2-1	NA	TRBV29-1	CSVGSKLGLSNEQFF
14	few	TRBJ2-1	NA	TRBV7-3	CASSLSGGRSEQFF
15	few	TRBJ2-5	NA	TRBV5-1	CASSLVGILQETQYF
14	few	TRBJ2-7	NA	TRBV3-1	CASSHRRDSYEQYF
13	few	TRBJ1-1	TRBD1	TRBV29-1	CSVEAQGIFEAFF
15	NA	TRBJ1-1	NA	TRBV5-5	CASSPNGGVGTEAFF
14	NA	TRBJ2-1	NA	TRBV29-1	CSVLPRLWSNEQFF
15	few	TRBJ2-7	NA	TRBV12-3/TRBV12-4	CASSFHEAPAYEQYF
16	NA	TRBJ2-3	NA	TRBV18	CASSPRTSRVPDTQYF
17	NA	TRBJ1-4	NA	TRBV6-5	CASSYSRGRGLNEKLFF
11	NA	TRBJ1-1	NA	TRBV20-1	CSASGSTEAFF
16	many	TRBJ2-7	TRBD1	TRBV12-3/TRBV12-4	CASSSLHGTGAYEQYF
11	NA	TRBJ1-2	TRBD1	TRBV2	CASSTGGVYTF
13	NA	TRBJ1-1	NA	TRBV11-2	CASSLRSRAEAFF
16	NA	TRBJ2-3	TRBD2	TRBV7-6	CASSPIAGGPPDTQYF
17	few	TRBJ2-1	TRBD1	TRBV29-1	CSVGDPQGAIPYNEQFF
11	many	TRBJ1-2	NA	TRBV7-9	CASTGNYGYTF
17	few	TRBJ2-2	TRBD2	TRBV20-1	CSARADGTSVWTGELFF
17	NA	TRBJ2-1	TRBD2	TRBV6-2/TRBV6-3	CASSYSLAGEGYNEQFF
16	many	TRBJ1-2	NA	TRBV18	CASSPQRGTGSHGYTF
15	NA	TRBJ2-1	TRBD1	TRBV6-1	CASSGRDRGDNEQFF
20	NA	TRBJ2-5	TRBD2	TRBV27	CASSLSVNPYASGAGETQYF
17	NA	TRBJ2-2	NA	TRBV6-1	CASREEGRVVNTGELFF
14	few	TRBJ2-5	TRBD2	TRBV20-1	CSASGGAGLETQYF
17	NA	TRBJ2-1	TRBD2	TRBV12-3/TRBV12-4	CASSPGLLAGVHNEQFF
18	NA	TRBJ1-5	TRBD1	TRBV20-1	CSARDLLGVSPGGQPQHF
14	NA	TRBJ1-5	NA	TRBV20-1	CSARSGGSNQPQHF
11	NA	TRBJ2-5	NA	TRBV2	CASTRVETQYF